Presented here are 22 T cell receptor beta chains from one specimen sequenced in a study of T-cell reconstitution after alpha-beta-depleted transplantation in children. TCRbeta library preparation incorporated unique molecular identifiers. One entry per CDR3 protein results from TCRdb running MiXCR on the PCR reads. This sample yields hundreds of thousands of distinct CDR3 sequences, of which over 15% are seen a single time; approximately 1% belongs to the top ten. The sample in question was PBMCs from the stem cell graft donor, obtained from the stem cell graft. The origin of the receptors is a human donor who donated a stem cell graft to a child with acute myeloid leukemia.

This clonotype was seen a handful of times. V and J are TRBV7-6 and TRBJ2-2, with a possible D match to TRBD2 (5 bases). Trimming removed 1 base at V and 4 bases at J, with 13 bases between. The CDR3 loop spans 16 amino acids. Germline CDR1 SGHVS, CDR2 FNYEAQ. CDR3 DNA: TGTGCCAGCAGCTTAGAGAGCACGGGGATCACCGGGGAGCTGTTTTTT. Its translation: CASSLESTGITGELFF.

The chain recombines TRBV6-2 or TRBV6-3 with TRBJ1-2, with 7 bases that match TRBD1. The CDR3 covers 13 residues. Per the germline V gene, CDR1 is MNHEY and CDR2 is SVGEGT. The trim removed 5 bases at V and 6 bases at J, leaving 6 bases unmatched. DNA of the CDR3: TGTGCCAGCAGTCCCGAGGGGGCGGATGGCTACACCTTC. Translation: CASSPEGADGYTF.

Notes on this clonotype: A much larger clone lies a single base off, so this may be a read error. CDR3 residues: CSARESGGGQGVQPQHF. The CDR3 DNA reads as TGCAGTGCTAGAGAATCCGGGGGGGGACAGGGGGTTCAGCCCCAGCATTTT. The V call is TRBV20-1, the J call TRBJ1-5; 11 nucleotides line up with TRBD1. Germline V gene data show CDR1 as DFQATT and CDR2 as SNEGSKA (reference sequence). CDR3 size: 17 residues. Trimming took 0 bases from V and 6 from J; bases not matched to a gene: 10.

The sample holds a few counts of this clonotype. The chain combines TRBV28 with TRBJ1-1, with D unclear. Germline values: CDR1 MDHEN, CDR2 SYDVKM. This CDR3 is built from 14 residues. Trimming took off 5 bases at V and 3 bases at J, with 13 bases between the two ends. The CDR3 DNA reads as TGTGCCAGCAGTCAATCCCTAAGCTACACTGAAGCTTTCTTT. It encodes CASSQSLSYTEAFF.

This chain joins TRBV27 and TRBJ2-7, with TRBD2 identical over 7 bases. CDR1 and CDR2 from the germline V gene are MNHEY and SMNVEV (reference sequence). Trimming took 4 bases from V and 7 from J; bases not matched to a gene: 13. CDR3 length equals 15 residues. The DNA for the CDR3 is TGTGCCAGCAGTTCTCCGGGGAGGGAATTTGGGGAGCAGTACTTC. This translates into CASSSPGREFGEQYF.

This chain uses TRBV6-5 with TRBJ1-5, with TRBD1 as a possible D gene (6 bases). CDR1 MNHEY and CDR2 SVGAGI come from the germline V gene. V gave up 0 bases and J gave up 0 bases, with 12 bases separating them. The CDR3 spans 17 residues. Here the CDR3 reads CASSYSPPTGSNQPQHF. The CDR3 nucleotides are TGTGCCAGCAGTTACTCTCCCCCGACAGGTAGCAATCAGCCCCAGCATTTT.

In its sample, this clonotype was seen a few times. The chain has TRBV12-3 or TRBV12-4 and TRBJ2-5, with 7 positions matching TRBD1. J was trimmed by 7 bases and V by 3 bases; bases with no gene match: 11. This CDR3 comprises 15 residues. For the CDR3, the DNA is TGTGCCAGCAGTTTGAAGGGGGCCCTAGGTGGGACCCAGTACTTC. It specifies CASSLKGALGGTQYF.

V gene TRBV12-3 or TRBV12-4 combines with J gene TRBJ2-2; 12 bases are a match to TRBD2. This CDR3 region has 14 residues. Losses at the gene ends were 6 bases for V and 6 bases for J; bases not matched to a gene: 2. CDR3 nucleotides: TGTGCCAGCAGGGCTAGCGGGGGGGCCGGGGAGCTGTTTTTT. Translated: CASRASGGAGELFF.

With regard to this clonotype: Given a much more abundant clone one base away, this may be a read error. J is TRBJ2-2 and V is TRBV20-1; tentative D call: TRBD1 (6 bases). Per germline, CDR1 DFQATT and CDR2 SNEGSKA (reference sequence). Trimming cost V 5 bases and J 7 bases, with 11 bases left between them. The length of the CDR3 is 12 residues. The CDR3 here is CSAQGWGGELFF. The DNA for the CDR3 is TGCAGTGCTCAGGGGTGGGGCGGGGAGCTGTTTTTT.

This clonotype was counted between two and nine times. V usage is TRBV6-5 and J usage is TRBJ2-3, with TRBD2 matching over 7 bases. Per the germline V gene, CDR1 is MNHEY and CDR2 is SVGAGI. Losses at the gene ends were 6 bases for V and 0 bases for J; bases not matched to a gene: 6. The CDR3 spans 15 residues. As DNA, the CDR3 is TGTGCCAGCAGCATAACGGGGGGTAGCACAGATACGCAGTATTTT. Protein: CASSITGGSTDTQYF.

This clonotype was observed at least ten times. The chain uses TRBV4-3 and TRBJ1-4; D uncertain. V lost 0 bases and J lost 0, with 8 bases in between. The CDR3 loop spans 16 amino acids. Per germline, CDR1 LGHNA and CDR2 YSLEER. The CDR3 nucleotides read TGCGCCAGCAGCCAAGAAACGGGCGCAACTAATGAAAAACTGTTTTTT. Encoded protein: CASSQETGATNEKLFF.

In this sample, this clonotype turned up many times. The chain employs TRBV12-3 or TRBV12-4 and TRBJ2-5; 8 bases are shared with TRBD1. Losses at the gene ends were 7 bases for V and 13 bases for J; bases not matched to a gene: 8. CDR3 length: 11 amino acids. The CDR3 nucleotides are TGTGCCAGCACCGTCAGGGGACAGGTGTACTTC. Residues: CASTVRGQVYF.

In this sample, this clonotype turned up once. A clone one base away is much larger, so this may be a read error. This chain joins TRBV10-3 and TRBJ2-3; D gene ambiguous. V was cut by 8 bases and J by 4 bases, with 13 bases left in between. CDR3 length: 13 residues. Per germline, CDR1 ENHRY and CDR2 SYGVKD. The CDR3 nucleotides read TGTGCCATCGCGCAGACTGACGCAGATACGCAGTATTTT. Translation gives CAIAQTDADTQYF.

This clonotype was found many times. The chain has TRBV7-2 and TRBJ2-1, with 8 bases fitting TRBD2. This CDR3 contains 17 residues. Trimming took 1 base from V and 0 from J; bases not matched to a gene: 5. Germline-derived CDR1 and CDR2 are SGHTA and FQGNSA. DNA for the CDR3: TGTGCCAGCAGCTTAGGGCGGGGGGTAAGCTCCTACAATGAGCAGTTCTTC. Encoded protein: CASSLGRGVSSYNEQFF.

This clonotype was detected many times. The rearrangement joins TRBV5-5 to TRBJ1-2, with a weak D call TRBD1 (5 bases). Trimming removed 1 base at V and 5 bases at J, with 15 bases between. This CDR3 is built from 15 residues. Germline CDR1 reads SGHKS; CDR2 reads YYEKEE (reference sequence). CDR3 nucleotides: TGTGCCAGCAGCTTGTCGGGGGGAAGAGGGTATGGCTACACCTTC. Protein sequence: CASSLSGGRGYGYTF.

This clonotype was seen at least ten times. The chain carries TRBV7-2 and TRBJ1-5; 9 bases fit TRBD1. J was trimmed by 5 bases and V by 5 bases; bases with no gene match: 4. Looked up from germline, CDR1 is SGHTA and CDR2 is FQGNSA. The CDR3 length is 14 residues. The CDR3 coding sequence is TGTGCCAGCAGCCAGCGGACAGGGGATCAGCCCCAGCATTTT. It specifies CASSQRTGDQPQHF.

This clonotype was seen a few times. The rearrangement joins TRBV10-3 to TRBJ1-1, with D hard to call. Trimming cost V 2 bases and J 3 bases, with 4 bases left between them. The germline gives CDR1 ENHRY, CDR2 SYGVKD. The CDR3 is 12 amino acids. The CDR3 coding sequence is TGTGCCATCAGTGAGGGATACACTGAAGCTTTCTTT. Translated, it gives CAISEGYTEAFF.

This clonotype was counted at least ten times. The rearrangement links TRBV20-1 to TRBJ2-3; D is ambiguous. The germline V gene encodes CDR1 DFQATT and CDR2 SNEGSKA (reference sequence). CDR3 length: 12 residues. Deletions cut 3 bases from V and 6 bases from J, with 10 bases between. This CDR3 is CSARTREDTQYF. CDR3 nucleotide sequence: TGCAGTGCTAGGACTCGAGAGGATACGCAGTATTTT.

This clonotype was detected ten times or more. The rearrangement links TRBV29-1 to TRBJ2-1; D is possibly TRBD1 or TRBD2 (5 bases each). Germline lookup yields CDR1 SQVTM and CDR2 ANQGSEA. Trimming cost V 7 bases and J 8 bases, with 24 bases left between them. There are 15 residues in the CDR3. The CDR3 reads CSGRGDKGPRDEQFF. CDR3 nucleotides: TGCAGCGGCCGGGGCGACAAGGGGCCTCGCGATGAGCAGTTCTTC.

The CDR3: CATSDLKAGSTDTQYF. As DNA, the CDR3 is TGTGCCACCAGTGATTTGAAAGCAGGGAGCACAGATACGCAGTATTTT. The chain is built from TRBV24-1 and TRBJ2-3; D might be TRBD1 (5 bases). The V end was cut by 0 bases, the J end by 0 bases, with 9 bases between. This CDR3 comprises 16 residues. Germline loops: CDR1 KGHDR, CDR2 SFDVKD.

The rearrangement joins TRBV12-3 or TRBV12-4 to TRBJ1-6; D possibly corresponds to TRBD1 (5 bases). The CDR3 covers 15 residues. V lost 6 bases and J lost 8, with 17 bases in between. CDR3 nucleotide sequence: TGTGCCAGCAGACTGGGACGCAAGACACATTCACCCCTCCACTTT. It encodes CASRLGRKTHSPLHF.

The sample holds many counts of this clonotype. This sequence joins TRBV20-1 and TRBJ1-6; D not certain. Trimming pared 7 bases from V and 4 bases from J, leaving 14 bases between. Per the germline V gene, CDR1 is DFQATT and CDR2 is SNEGSKA (reference sequence). The CDR3 has 14 residues. CDR3 sequence (DNA): TGCAGTGTTTCGGACGGTTTTTATAATTCACCCCTCCACTTT. Protein: CSVSDGFYNSPLHF.